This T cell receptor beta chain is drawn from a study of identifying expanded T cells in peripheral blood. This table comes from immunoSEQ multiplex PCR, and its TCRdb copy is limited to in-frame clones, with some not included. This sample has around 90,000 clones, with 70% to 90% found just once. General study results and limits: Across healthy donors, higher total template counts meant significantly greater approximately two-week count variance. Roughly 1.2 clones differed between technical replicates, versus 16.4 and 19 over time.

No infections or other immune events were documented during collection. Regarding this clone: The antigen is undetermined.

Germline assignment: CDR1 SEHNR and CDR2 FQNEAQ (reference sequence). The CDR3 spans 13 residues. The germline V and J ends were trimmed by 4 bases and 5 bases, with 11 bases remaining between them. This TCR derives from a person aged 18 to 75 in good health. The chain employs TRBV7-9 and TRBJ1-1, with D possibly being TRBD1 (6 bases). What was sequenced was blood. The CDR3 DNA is TGTGCCAGCAGCTCCCCGGGGGCGACTGAAGCTTTCTTT. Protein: CASSSPGATEAFF.